This paragraph covers one T cell receptor (beta chain) sequence. Its antigen is not known. TCRdb independently ran MiXCR on the reads; one entry per CDR3 protein. The profile shows about 24,000 distinct CDR3 sequences, around 43% of them singletons. The sample is drawn from a study of type 1 regulatory T cells. Study summary: T-allo10 is a Tr1-enriched, alloantigen-specific CD4 T cell product made in vitro.

The length of the CDR3 is 15 residues. Germline V gene sequence: CDR1 LGHNA, CDR2 YNFKEQ. The trim removed 1 base at V and 3 bases at J, leaving 2 bases unmatched. The source of this sequence is a human donor in good health. The sequenced sample consisted of cultured T cells, either the whole culture or a sorted T cell fraction (not recorded which). V usage is TRBV4-2 and J usage is TRBJ1-5, with 8 bases that match TRBD1. The CDR3 loop reads CASSQVQGANQPQHF. CDR3 coding DNA: TGTGCCAGCAGCCAAGTTCAGGGGGCCAATCAGCCCCAGCATTTT.